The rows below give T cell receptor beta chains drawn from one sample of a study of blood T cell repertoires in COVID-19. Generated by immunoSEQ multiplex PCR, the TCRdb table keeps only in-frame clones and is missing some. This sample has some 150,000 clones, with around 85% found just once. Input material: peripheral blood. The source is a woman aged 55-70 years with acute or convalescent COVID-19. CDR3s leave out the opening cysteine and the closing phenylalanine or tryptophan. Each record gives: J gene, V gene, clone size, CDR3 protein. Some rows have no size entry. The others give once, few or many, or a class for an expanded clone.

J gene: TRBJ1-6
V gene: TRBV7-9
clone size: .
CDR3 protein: ATNPRPGDSPLH

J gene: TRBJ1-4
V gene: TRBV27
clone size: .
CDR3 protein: ASSRKPGTGSWANEKLF

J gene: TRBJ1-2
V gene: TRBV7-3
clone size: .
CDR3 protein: ASSLTGGTGNNGYT

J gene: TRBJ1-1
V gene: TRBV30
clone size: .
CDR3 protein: AWKTGRTEAF

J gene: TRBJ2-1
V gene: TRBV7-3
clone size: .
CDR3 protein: ASSRRAGGRNEQF

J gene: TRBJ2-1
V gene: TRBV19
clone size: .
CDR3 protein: ASSTRDRGRRSYNEQF

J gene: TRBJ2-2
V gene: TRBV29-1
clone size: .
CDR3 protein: SARGTGELF

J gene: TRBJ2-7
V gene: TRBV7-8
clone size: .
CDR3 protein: ASSPSTGNTEQY

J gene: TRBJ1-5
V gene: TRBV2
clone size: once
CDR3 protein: ASSERGISNQPQH

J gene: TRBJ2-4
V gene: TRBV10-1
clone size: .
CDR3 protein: ASSESNHLAKNIQY

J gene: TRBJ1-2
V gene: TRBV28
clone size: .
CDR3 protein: ASSLSIYGYT